The 25 T cell receptor beta chains reported below all come from one sample, sequenced in a study of T cell responses to AZD1222 COVID-19 vaccine. The repertoire was sequenced with immunoSEQ multiplex PCR; TCRdb's copy has only in-frame clones and lacks some. The repertoire holds some 86,000 clones, approximately 80% seen once, with roughly a fifth in the top ten. The sample consisted of peripheral blood, taken on day 0 of AZD1222 vaccination. These receptors were taken from an adult in good health.

The genes are TRBV4-2 and TRBJ1-6; D is possibly TRBD1 (6 bases). Germline V gene data show CDR1 as LGHNA and CDR2 as YNFKEQ. V lost 0 bases to trimming and J lost 8 bases, with 11 bases between them. The CDR3 is 15 amino acids. CDR3 nucleotides: TGTGCCAGCAGCCAAGAAGGGGGGGCGCATTCACCCCTCCACTTT. The encoded protein is CASSQEGGAHSPLHF.

This chain connects TRBV20-1 to TRBJ2-1; TRBD2 matches 9 bases. Trimming removed 3 bases from V and 8 bases from J; junction bases left unmatched: 11. The CDR3 extends over 15 amino acids. CDR1 and CDR2 from the germline V gene are DFQATT and SNEGSKA (reference sequence). The CDR3 spells CSASGAGGRWDEQFF. The CDR3 bases are TGCAGTGCTAGTGGTGCGGGAGGGCGTTGGGATGAGCAGTTCTTC.

The V gene is TRBV24-1, the J gene TRBJ1-3, with unresolved D. Germline V gives CDR1 KGHDR, CDR2 SFDVKD. Trimming pared 0 bases from V and 5 bases from J, leaving 10 bases between. This CDR3 comprises 15 residues. The CDR3 is CATSDLSPLRNTIYF. The DNA for the CDR3 is TGTGCCACCAGTGATTTGAGTCCGCTCCGAAACACCATATATTTT.

V gene TRBV6-5 combines with J gene TRBJ1-6; D is undetermined. The V end lost 5 bases, the J end lost 8 bases, and 13 bases lay between the germline ends. Germline CDR1 MNHEY, CDR2 SVGAGI. This CDR3 region has 14 residues. The CDR3 DNA sequence: TGTGCCAGCAGTATTGGACGTCCGGATTCACCCCTCCACTTT. It codes for CASSIGRPDSPLHF.

The chain employs TRBV19 and TRBJ2-7; TRBD1 agrees at 9 bases. Germline-derived CDR1 and CDR2 are LNHDA and SQIVND (reference sequence). Trimming at V came to 6 bases and at J to 6 bases, leaving 9 bases not matched to a gene. There are 14 residues in the CDR3. The CDR3 protein is CASSAGTGSLEQYF. DNA for the CDR3: TGTGCCAGTAGCGCCGGGACAGGGTCTCTCGAGCAGTACTTC.

The chain employs TRBV4-1 and TRBJ2-1; D remains unclear. The CDR3 is made up of 12 amino acids. Germline V gene data show CDR1 as MGHRA and CDR2 as YSYEKL. V was trimmed by 3 bases and J by 4 bases, leaving 4 bases between them. The CDR3 sequence is CASSQVYNEQFF. DNA for the CDR3: TGCGCCAGCAGCCAGGTTTACAATGAGCAGTTCTTC.

The gene calls are TRBV12-3 or TRBV12-4 and TRBJ1-2, with 8 bases aligning to TRBD1. CDR3 length equals 13 residues. The J segment lost 7 bases and the V segment lost 6 bases, leaving 7 bases of the junction unmatched. CDR3 amino acids: CASSPGQGSGYTF. The CDR3 DNA follows: TGTGCCAGCAGCCCTGGACAGGGTTCTGGCTACACCTTC.

The chain has TRBV4-1 and TRBJ1-2; D is undetermined. This CDR3 contains 11 residues. Germline assignment: CDR1 MGHRA and CDR2 YSYEKL. Trimming pared 0 bases from V and 7 bases from J, leaving 3 bases between. DNA of the CDR3: TGCGCCAGCAGCCAAGACGGTGGCTACACCTTC. Encoded protein: CASSQDGGYTF.

The chain is built from TRBV19 and TRBJ1-1; D is possibly TRBD1 (6 bases). The V end lost 3 bases, the J end lost 2 bases, and 13 bases lay between the germline ends. The germline gives CDR1 LNHDA, CDR2 SQIVND (reference sequence). The CDR3 runs to 15 residues. The CDR3 DNA follows: TGTGCCAGTAGTATGGGCTCCAGGGGCAACACTGAAGCTTTCTTT. It translates to CASSMGSRGNTEAFF.

CDR3 bases: TGCGCCAGCAGCTTGAGCGGAGGAGGTCAGCCCCAGCATTTT. This sequence encodes CASSLSGGGQPQHF. The J gene is TRBJ1-5, the V gene TRBV5-1; D not resolved. V gave up 1 base and J gave up 6 bases, with 11 bases separating them. Germline CDR1 SGHRS, CDR2 YFSETQ. This CDR3 spans 14 amino acids.

J is TRBJ1-4 and V is TRBV5-6; the D is unclear. V lost 1 base and J lost 7, with 11 bases in between. CDR1 is SGHDT, CDR2 YYEEEE, per germline. The CDR3 sequence is 14 residues long. The CDR3 nucleotides read TGTGCCAGCAGCTTGAGGCAGGCTGTTGAAAAACTGTTTTTT. This gives the protein CASSLRQAVEKLFF.

The genes are TRBV2 and TRBJ1-5; 7 bases fit TRBD1. This CDR3 contains 15 residues. V was pared by 6 bases and J by 3 bases, with 8 bases of the junction left unmatched. Looked up from germline, CDR1 is SNHLY and CDR2 is FYNNEI. The CDR3 DNA reads TGTGCCAGCAGACAACAGGGGAACTTCAATCAGCCCCAGCATTTT. Residues: CASRQQGNFNQPQHF.

This chain uses TRBV19 with TRBJ1-2, with D perhaps TRBD1 (6 bases). The V end lost 5 bases, the J end lost 5 bases, and 9 bases lay between the germline ends. The CDR3 is 12 amino acids. Germline V gives CDR1 LNHDA, CDR2 SQIVND (reference sequence). The CDR3 coding sequence is TGTGCCAGTAGTTCAGGGGAATATGGCTACACCTTC. It codes for CASSSGEYGYTF.

This clone was seen just once. CDR3 sequence: CASSYPLAGQETQYF. The CDR3, as DNA: TGTGCCAGCAGCTATCCCCTAGCGGGACAAGAGACCCAGTACTTC. V usage is TRBV5-4 and J usage is TRBJ2-5; 9 positions match TRBD2. The germline V gene has CDR1 SGHNT and CDR2 YYREEE (reference sequence). After removal of 3 bases from V and 2 bases from J, the junction contained 5 bases not matched to a gene. The CDR3 is made up of 15 amino acids. Full variable domain (missing parts from reference TRBV5-4 and TRBJ2-5): ETGVTQSPTHLIKTRGQQVTLRCSSQSGHNTVSWYQQALGQGPQFIFQYYREEENGRGNFPPRFSGLQFPNYSSELNVNALELDDSALYLCASSYPLAGQETQYFGPGTRLLVL.

The chain uses TRBV7-9 and TRBJ1-6; no clear D gene. V shed 5 bases and J shed 8 bases, with 7 bases lying between them. This CDR3 contains 12 residues. From germline, CDR1 is SEHNR and CDR2 FQNEAQ (reference sequence). DNA of the CDR3: TGTGCCAGCAGCCCCCTGGATTCACCCCTCCACTTT. This codes for CASSPLDSPLHF.

The V and J genes are TRBV29-1 and TRBJ2-3; D remains unclear. Germline V gene lookup returns CDR1 SQVTM and CDR2 ANQGSEA. The CDR3 runs 11 residues. Trimming took 3 bases from V and 7 from J, leaving 8 bases between them. Here the CDR3 reads CSVDLVYTQYF. CDR3 bases: TGCAGCGTTGATTTAGTATATACGCAGTATTTT.

The V gene is TRBV4-2, the J gene TRBJ2-3; D not resolved. Trimming took off 5 bases at V and 1 base at J, with 10 bases between the two ends. The CDR3 runs to 14 residues. The germline CDR1 and CDR2 sequences are LGHNA and YNFKEQ. CDR3: CASSTSMGTDTQYF. The CDR3 coding sequence is TGTGCCAGCAGCACATCCATGGGCACAGATACGCAGTATTTT.

This rearrangement joins TRBV27 to TRBJ1-6, with D tentatively TRBD1 (6 bases). From germline, CDR1 is MNHEY and CDR2 SMNVEV (reference sequence). The CDR3 sequence is 14 residues long. Trimming cost V 8 bases and J 7 bases, with 15 bases left between them. This chain's CDR3 is CASREGGQNSPLHF. In DNA, the CDR3 is TGTGCCAGCCGTGAAGGGGGTCAAAATTCACCCCTCCACTTT.

This clone was observed a handful of times. The chain joins TRBV28 to TRBJ1-4, with 8 bases aligning to TRBD1. The junction had 7 bases not matched to a gene; V was cut back by 5 bases and J by 5 bases. The CDR3 runs to 15 residues. The V gene's germline CDR1 is MDHEN and CDR2 SYDVKM. CDR3 sequence: CASSNGQGRNEKLFF. DNA of the CDR3: TGTGCCAGCAGTAATGGACAGGGACGGAATGAAAAACTGTTTTTT.

The genes are TRBV6-2 or TRBV6-3 and TRBJ2-3, with D possibly TRBD1 on 5 matching bases. The CDR3 loop spans 15 amino acids. Deletions cut 6 bases from V and 1 base from J, with 14 bases between. Germline values: CDR1 MNHEY, CDR2 SVGEGT. The CDR3 reads CASSRPGRGTDTQYF. For the CDR3, the DNA is TGTGCCAGCAGCCGTCCAGGCAGGGGCACAGATACGCAGTATTTT.

This chain's CDR3 is CASSFGQGGNYGYTF. The CDR3 nucleotides read TGCGCCAGCAGCTTTGGACAGGGGGGAAACTATGGCTACACCTTC. V gene TRBV5-1 combines with J gene TRBJ1-2, with 10 bases fitting TRBD1. Trimming removed 2 bases from V and 2 bases from J; junction bases left unmatched: 3. This CDR3 spans 15 amino acids. Germline V gene data show CDR1 as SGHRS and CDR2 as YFSETQ.

The chain is built from TRBV5-1 and TRBJ2-3; 8 bases line up with TRBD1. The V gene's germline CDR1 is SGHRS and CDR2 YFSETQ. This CDR3 is built from 15 residues. Trimming at V came to 1 base and at J to 1 base, leaving 2 bases not matched to a gene. DNA of the CDR3: TGCGCCAGCAGCTTGTTGGACAGGGGCACAGATACGCAGTATTTT. Its translation is CASSLLDRGTDTQYF.

V gene TRBV27 combines with J gene TRBJ2-1; the match to TRBD1 covers 12 bases. Germline V CDR1 and CDR2: MNHEY, SMNVEV (reference sequence). This CDR3 comprises 16 residues. After removal of 6 bases from V and 9 bases from J, the junction contained 12 bases not matched to a gene. The CDR3 region is CASRDPGQGAFGEQFF. DNA of the CDR3: TGTGCCAGCAGAGACCCGGGACAGGGGGCATTCGGTGAGCAGTTCTTC.

The chain links TRBV6-5 to TRBJ1-5; perhaps TRBD1 as D (6 bases). CDR1 and CDR2 from the germline V gene are MNHEY and SVGAGI. V lost 8 bases and J lost 6, with 17 bases in between. The CDR3 contains 14 residues. The CDR3 DNA is TGTGCCAGCTCGTTCAGGGGAGAACGTCAGCCCCAGCATTTT. Translated, it gives CASSFRGERQPQHF.

This chain links TRBV11-2 with TRBJ1-2, with TRBD1 matching over 11 bases. J lost 3 bases, V lost 4 bases, and 13 bases had no gene match. Germline values: CDR1 SGHAT, CDR2 FQNNGV. The CDR3 totals 18 residues. This CDR3 reads CASSSITGTGGGYYGYTF. The CDR3 coding sequence is TGTGCCAGCAGCTCGATTACCGGGACAGGGGGAGGTTACTATGGCTACACCTTC.